This T cell receptor (beta chain) is drawn from a study of cytomegalovirus exposure and HLA in healthy donors. Findings of the study overall: Later, TCR association rates were found to vary by HLA locus, highest for DRB1 and lowest for HLA-C.

PCR involved 60 Vbeta and 13 Jbeta primers. Repertoires were generated with immunoSEQ multiplex PCR, while TCRdb's copy carries only in-frame clones and drops some. Recorded for this sample: 200,000 or so clones. Regarding this clone: Its antigen remains unidentified.

The sequenced sample was PBMCs. The origin of this receptor is a boy between 5 and 17 years old in good health and CMV-seronegative.

CDR3 in DNA: TGTGCCAGCAGCTTAACTCGTAGCGGGTACACCGGGGAGCTGTTTTTT. Translated, it gives CASSLTRSGYTGELFF. The chain carries TRBV7-3 and TRBJ2-2, with 7 positions matching TRBD2. CDR3 length: 16 residues. Looked up from germline, CDR1 is SGHTA and CDR2 is FQGTGA. With V trimmed by 0 bases and J by 3 bases, 4 bases remained unmatched.